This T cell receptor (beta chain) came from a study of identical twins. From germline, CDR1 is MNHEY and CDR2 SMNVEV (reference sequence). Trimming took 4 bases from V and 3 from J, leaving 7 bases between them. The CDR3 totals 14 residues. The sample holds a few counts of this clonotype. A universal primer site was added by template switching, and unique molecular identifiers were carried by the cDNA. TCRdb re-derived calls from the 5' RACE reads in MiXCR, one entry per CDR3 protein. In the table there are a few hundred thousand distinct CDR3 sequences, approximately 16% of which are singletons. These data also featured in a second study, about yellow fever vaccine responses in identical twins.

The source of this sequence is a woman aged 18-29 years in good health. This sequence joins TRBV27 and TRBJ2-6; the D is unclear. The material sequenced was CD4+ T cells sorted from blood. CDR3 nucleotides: TGTGCCAGCAGTTCTACTTTTGGGGCCAACGTCCTGACTTTC. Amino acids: CASSSTFGANVLTF.